What follows are 21 T cell receptor beta chains derived from one specimen sequenced in a study of cytomegalovirus exposure and HLA in healthy donors. 13 Jbeta primers and 60 Vbeta primers were used for the PCR. Sequencing was performed with immunoSEQ multiplex PCR; in TCRdb, only in-frame clones are kept and a portion is missing. The table lists approximately 100,000 clones, 65% to 75% of them singletons. Input material: PBMCs. The receptors come from a woman between 40 and 55 years old in good health and CMV-seronegative.

V and J are TRBV5-1 and TRBJ2-3, with D unresolved. The CDR3 consists of 15 residues. V lost 2 bases and J lost 0, with 10 bases in between. Germline CDR1 SGHRS, CDR2 YFSETQ. The CDR3 DNA follows: TGCGCCAGCAGCTTTAGCAGCTCTAGCACAGATACGCAGTATTTT. Translation: CASSFSSSSTDTQYF.

This clone has a handful of counts. The DNA of the CDR3 is TGTGCCAGCAGCGTAGGACAAACAGGGGGCGGTGAAAAACTGTTTTTT. This translates into CASSVGQTGGGEKLFF. This chain connects TRBV9 to TRBJ1-4; 9 nucleotides match TRBD1. J gave up 7 bases and V 0 bases, and 7 bases lay outside the gene matches. Germline loops: CDR1 SGDLS, CDR2 YYNGEE. This CDR3 comprises 16 residues.

The V gene is TRBV6-6, the J gene TRBJ1-5; a possible D gene is TRBD1 (5 bases). This CDR3 spans 13 amino acids. The V gene lost 8 bases and the J gene lost 4 bases, with 12 bases spanning the gap. CDR1 and CDR2 (germline): MNHNY, SVGAGI (reference sequence). CDR3 sequence reads: CASVGGVNQPQHF. Written as DNA, the CDR3 is TGTGCCAGCGTCGGAGGGGTTAATCAGCCCCAGCATTTT.

The chain couples TRBV7-2 to TRBJ2-3; 9 bases are shared with TRBD2. CDR1 and CDR2 (germline): SGHTA, FQGNSA. The CDR3 extends over 14 amino acids. The J segment lost 6 bases and the V segment lost 4 bases, leaving 5 bases of the junction unmatched. The CDR3 loop reads CASSSGLAPDTQYF. CDR3 bases: TGTGCCAGCAGCTCCGGACTAGCGCCGGATACGCAGTATTTT.

V usage is TRBV7-8 and J usage is TRBJ2-5, with D maybe TRBD1 (5 bases). The CDR3 is 13 amino acids. Germline CDR1 reads SGHVS; CDR2 reads FQNEAQ. The V end lost 3 bases, the J end lost 3 bases, and 8 bases lay between the germline ends. CDR3 sequence reads: CASSFTDKETQYF. For the CDR3, the DNA is TGTGCCAGCAGCTTTACGGACAAAGAGACCCAGTACTTC.

The CDR3 DNA reads as TGTGCCAGCAGTTCTTTAGCGGGGGTTGAAGAGCAGTTCTTC. Translating it yields CASSSLAGVEEQFF. V gene TRBV28 combines with J gene TRBJ2-1; 9 bases align to TRBD2. CDR3 size: 14 residues. Trimming removed 4 bases from V and 10 bases from J; junction bases left unmatched: 8. The germline CDR1 and CDR2 sequences are MDHEN and SYDVKM.

On this clone: This sequence may be a read error, since a much larger clone differs from it by one base. Distinct nucleotide sequences in the sample also encode this CDR3. The gene calls are TRBV27 and TRBJ2-5, with 8 bases aligning to TRBD1. The germline CDR1 and CDR2 sequences are MNHEY and SMNVEV (reference sequence). V lost 3 bases and J lost 0; bases outside the gene matches: 6. This CDR3 has 16 residues. The CDR3 nucleotides are TGTGCCAGCAGTTTCCCCTACAGGGGGAACCAAGAGACCCAGTACTTC. This translates into CASSFPYRGNQETQYF.

The chain is built from TRBV11-1 and TRBJ2-2, with TRBD1 identical over 7 bases. Germline loops: CDR1 SGHAT, CDR2 FQDESV (reference sequence). The trim removed 2 bases at V and 5 bases at J, leaving 8 bases unmatched. This CDR3 contains 16 residues. The CDR3 spells CASSLHTGEHTGELFF. DNA of the CDR3: TGTGCCAGCAGCTTACACACAGGGGAGCATACCGGGGAGCTGTTTTTT.

This chain's CDR3 is CASSNGGLGYEQYF. DNA of the CDR3: TGTGCCAGCAGTAACGGGGGGCTCGGGTACGAGCAGTACTTC. The J gene is TRBJ2-7, the V gene TRBV25-1; a weak D match, TRBD2 (7 bases). The ends were cut back, 5 bases at V and 4 bases at J, with 15 bases in the middle. CDR3 length: 14 amino acids. From germline, CDR1 is MGHDK and CDR2 SYGVNS.

The chain employs TRBV7-2 and TRBJ2-3; D call uncertain. The CDR3 totals 11 residues. V was pared by 3 bases and J by 6 bases, with 4 bases between. The germline V gene encodes CDR1 SGHTA and CDR2 FQGNSA. CDR3 amino acids: CASSFGDTQYF. For the CDR3, the DNA is TGTGCCAGCAGCTTCGGGGATACGCAGTATTTT.

This chain connects TRBV7-9 to TRBJ1-1; D is possibly TRBD1 (5 bases). V dropped 5 bases and J dropped 2 bases, with 18 bases sitting between them. Per the germline V gene, CDR1 is SEHNR and CDR2 is FQNEAQ (reference sequence). This CDR3 has 16 residues. Here the CDR3 reads CASSRSGQGLNTEAFF. CDR3 DNA: TGTGCCAGCAGCCGGAGCGGGCAGGGACTTAACACTGAAGCTTTCTTT.

The chain carries TRBV7-9 and TRBJ1-1; possible D gene TRBD1, 5 bases. The V and J ends lost 4 bases and 11 bases respectively, with 17 bases between them. CDR3 length: 13 residues. Germline CDR1 reads SEHNR; CDR2 reads FQNEAQ (reference sequence). The CDR3 DNA is TGTGCCAGCAGCTCGGGACTTCCCGGGTCGGCTTTCTTT. Protein product: CASSSGLPGSAFF.

The chain links TRBV5-1 to TRBJ1-1; a possible D gene is TRBD1 (5 bases). This CDR3 contains 14 residues. V gave up 1 base and J gave up 1 base, with 8 bases separating them. The V gene's germline CDR1 is SGHRS and CDR2 YFSETQ. The CDR3 DNA reads TGCGCCAGCAGCTTGCCCACAGGGAACACTGAAGCTTTCTTT. Translating gives CASSLPTGNTEAFF.

The chain carries TRBV6-5 and TRBJ2-5; the D is unclear. In germline, CDR1 is MNHEY, CDR2 SVGAGI. The CDR3 totals 13 residues. V was trimmed by 6 bases and J by 5 bases, leaving 13 bases between them. The DNA for the CDR3 is TGTGCCAGCAGCGGGTCTTATGGGGAGACCCAGTACTTC. As protein: CASSGSYGETQYF.

This clone was found a few times. V usage is TRBV4-3 and J usage is TRBJ1-6; no clear D gene. The germline V gene encodes CDR1 LGHNA and CDR2 YSLEER. V was clipped by 2 bases and J by 5 bases, with 13 bases between them. The CDR3 runs 16 residues. CDR3 DNA sequence: TGCGCCAGCAGCCAATACGAGGCGCGGCATAATTCACCCCTCCACTTT. This gives the protein CASSQYEARHNSPLHF.

This clone was detected once. The rearrangement uses TRBV12-5 and TRBJ2-5; D is perhaps TRBD1 (7 bases). In germline, CDR1 is LGHNT, CDR2 FRNRAP. V was clipped by 5 bases and J by 4 bases, with 20 bases between them. The CDR3 is 16 amino acids. The CDR3: CASGPEEGAPGETQYF. CDR3 in DNA: TGTGCTAGTGGTCCGGAGGAGGGGGCACCGGGAGAGACCCAGTACTTC. The full variable domain, rest sourced from reference TRBV12-5 and TRBJ2-5, is DARVTQTPRHKVTEMGQEVTMRCQPILGHNTVFWYRQTMMQGLELLAYFRNRAPLDDSGMPKDRFSAEMPDATLATLKIQPSEPRDSAVYFCASGPEEGAPGETQYFGPGTRLLVL.

The chain uses TRBV5-6 and TRBJ1-2; D unresolved. V was pared by 0 bases and J by 2 bases, with 8 bases between. The CDR3 spans 14 residues. Germline loops: CDR1 SGHDT, CDR2 YYEEEE. In DNA, the CDR3 is TGTGCCAGCAGCTTGGGTCGGGTAAACTATGGCTACACCTTC. This translates into CASSLGRVNYGYTF.

The chain has TRBV14 and TRBJ1-1; TRBD1 is a possible D gene (6 bases). Trimming stripped 0 bases from V and 5 bases from J, with 19 bases between. The CDR3 is 17 amino acids. CDR1 is SGHDN, CDR2 FVKESK, per germline. CDR3 nucleotide sequence: TGTGCCAGCAGCCAAGAAGATTACGCGAGGGGGAAGACTGAAGCTTTCTTT. The encoded protein is CASSQEDYARGKTEAFF.

CDR3 region: CAIRPSGVTDTQYF. The CDR3 coding sequence is TGTGCCATCAGACCTAGCGGGGTCACAGATACGCAGTATTTT. The chain links TRBV10-3 to TRBJ2-3; 9 bases match TRBD2. The CDR3 is 14 amino acids. J was trimmed by 2 bases and V by 6 bases; bases with no gene match: 3. CDR1 is ENHRY and CDR2 is SYGVKD in the germline V gene.

The chain combines TRBV14 with TRBJ2-5; D is unclear. Per the germline V gene, CDR1 is SGHDN and CDR2 is FVKESK. V lost 5 bases and J 0 bases, leaving 10 bases between the germline ends. The CDR3 has 14 residues. This CDR3 is CASSAPENQETQYF. DNA for the CDR3: TGTGCCAGCAGCGCCCCTGAGAACCAAGAGACCCAGTACTTC.

The CDR3 coding sequence is TGTGCCAGCAGTTATTCTACAGCCGGAAACACCATATATTTT. Encoded protein: CASSYSTAGNTIYF. V is TRBV6-5 and J is TRBJ1-3, with no clear D. The CDR3 sequence is 14 residues long. The V end lost 3 bases, the J end lost 4 bases, and 10 bases lay between the germline ends. In germline, CDR1 is MNHEY, CDR2 SVGAGI.